Each of the 18 T cell receptor beta chains below was sequenced from the same sample in a study of blood T cell repertoires in COVID-19. The table came from immunoSEQ multiplex PCR; TCRdb's copy has only in-frame clones and leaves some out. The sample yields over 150,000 clones, approximately 86% seen once. Sequenced input: peripheral blood. The receptors originated from a man in his 60s with COVID-19, enrolled during active disease.

V usage is TRBV5-1 and J usage is TRBJ2-2, with D possibly matching TRBD1 (5 bases). The CDR3 runs to 15 residues. Trimming pared 3 bases from V and 1 base from J, leaving 10 bases between. Looked up from germline, CDR1 is SGHRS and CDR2 is YFSETQ. The CDR3 reads CASSSRQQNTGELFF. The DNA for the CDR3 is TGCGCCAGCAGCTCACGACAGCAGAACACCGGGGAGCTGTTTTTT.

V and J are TRBV6-2 or TRBV6-3 and TRBJ1-5, with TRBD1 identical over 9 bases. This CDR3 is 16 amino acids long. V lost 0 bases, J lost 6 bases, and 6 bases stayed unmatched. Per the germline V gene, CDR1 is MNHEY and CDR2 is SVGEGT. For the CDR3, the DNA is TGTGCCAGCAGTTACTCGAAATGGACAGGGGCTCAGCCCCAGCATTTT. It translates to CASSYSKWTGAQPQHF.

This clone was observed once. The rearrangement links TRBV28 to TRBJ1-5; the D gene is possibly TRBD1 (5 bases). The CDR3 contains 14 residues. Germline values: CDR1 MDHEN, CDR2 SYDVKM. Trimming removed 2 bases at V and 5 bases at J, with 10 bases between. The CDR3 nucleotides read TGTGCCAGCAGTTTAAGTCAGGGCCATCAGCCCCAGCATTTT. Encoded protein: CASSLSQGHQPQHF.

The chain combines TRBV19 with TRBJ1-2; 9 bases line up with TRBD1. Germline-derived CDR1 and CDR2 are LNHDA and SQIVND (reference sequence). Trimming took 4 bases from V and 1 from J; bases not matched to a gene: 4. This CDR3 has 15 amino acids. CDR3 in DNA: TGTGCCAGTAGTAACCGACAGGGGGATAACTATGGCTACACCTTC. This encodes CASSNRQGDNYGYTF.

The V gene is TRBV4-3, the J gene TRBJ1-4; D gene ambiguous. Deletions cut 0 bases from V and 4 bases from J, with 12 bases between. Germline V gene sequence: CDR1 LGHNA, CDR2 YSLEER. The CDR3 consists of 16 residues. The CDR3 DNA is TGCGCCAGCAGCCAAGATTTTGGGCATAGTAATGAAAAACTGTTTTTT. Translating gives CASSQDFGHSNEKLFF.

The V call is TRBV9, the J call TRBJ1-3, with D maybe TRBD1 (5 bases). V lost 3 bases and J 0 bases, leaving 16 bases between the germline ends. Per germline, CDR1 SGDLS and CDR2 YYNGEE. The CDR3 runs 17 residues. The CDR3 DNA is TGTGCCAGCAGCGCCGGTCAGGGATACGACTCTGGAAACACCATATATTTT. Translation gives CASSAGQGYDSGNTIYF.

V and J are TRBV6-6 and TRBJ1-5, with D unclear. Per the germline V gene, CDR1 is MNHNY and CDR2 is SVGAGI (reference sequence). V was shortened by 8 bases and J by 1 base, with 12 bases between the two germline ends. CDR3 size: 14 residues. The CDR3 here is CASLRENSNQPQHF. Here the CDR3 DNA reads TGTGCCAGCTTGCGAGAAAACAGCAATCAGCCCCAGCATTTT.

The gene calls are TRBV4-3 and TRBJ2-7; TRBD1 might be the D (6 bases). The germline V gene has CDR1 LGHNA and CDR2 YSLEER. The germline V and J ends were trimmed by 1 base and 2 bases, with 15 bases remaining between them. The CDR3 has 16 residues. CDR3 protein: CASSQGQQGLTYEQYF. The CDR3 DNA reads as TGCGCCAGCAGCCAAGGGCAACAGGGCCTTACCTACGAGCAGTACTTC.

V gene TRBV28 combines with J gene TRBJ1-2; 9 positions match TRBD1. The CDR3 length is 14 residues. From germline, CDR1 is MDHEN and CDR2 SYDVKM. With V trimmed by 5 bases and J by 4 bases, 5 bases remained unmatched. Written as DNA, the CDR3 is TGTGCCAGCAGTACAGGGGGCTTAGGCTATGGCTACACCTTC. Translated, it gives CASSTGGLGYGYTF.

The CDR3 DNA follows: TGCAGCGCCACCGTCCCCGGGGTGAGGGCATACGGCTACACCTTC. Amino acids: CSATVPGVRAYGYTF. This chain joins TRBV29-1 and TRBJ1-2; D gene uncertain. From germline, CDR1 is SQVTM and CDR2 ANQGSEA. The CDR3 covers 15 residues. With 7 bases removed from V and 8 bases from J, the gap between germline ends came to 26 bases.

The chain combines TRBV3-1 (or the pseudogene TRBV3-2) with TRBJ2-7; D perhaps matches TRBD2 (7 bases). This CDR3 has 16 amino acids. Germline-derived CDR1 and CDR2 are LGHDT and YNNKEL (reference sequence). The V and J ends lost 4 bases and 3 bases respectively, with 19 bases between them. This CDR3 is CASSPQYRRGGYEQYF. As DNA, the CDR3 is TGTGCCAGCAGCCCTCAATACCGGAGGGGGGGCTACGAGCAGTACTTC.

This clone has just a few counts. This sample also contains other DNA sequences that code for the same CDR3. The chain combines TRBV15 with TRBJ2-7; TRBD1 matches 8 bases. V dropped 1 base and J dropped 3; count of bases not matched to a gene: 2. CDR3 length: 14 residues. Germline V CDR1 and CDR2: LNHNV, YYDKDF (reference sequence). DNA of the CDR3: TGTGCCACCAGCAGAGTAACAGGGGGCTACGAGCAGTACTTC. Protein: CATSRVTGGYEQYF.

The chain has TRBV12-5 and TRBJ1-3; no definite D call. Germline loops: CDR1 LGHNT, CDR2 FRNRAP. This CDR3 spans 12 amino acids. With 7 bases removed from V and 4 bases from J, the gap between germline ends came to 8 bases. CDR3 in amino acids: CASASGGNTIYF. CDR3 coding DNA: TGTGCTAGTGCTTCGGGGGGAAACACCATATATTTT.

The chain carries TRBV18 and TRBJ2-1; 9 bases map to TRBD2. V lost 3 bases and J lost 6; bases outside the gene matches: 6. CDR1 is KGHSH and CDR2 is LQKENI in the germline V gene. CDR3 length equals 15 residues. The CDR3 DNA sequence: TGTGCCAGCTCACCGGGGCGGGGGGGCCGCAATGAGCAGTTCTTC. It specifies CASSPGRGGRNEQFF.

The V gene is TRBV7-9, the J gene TRBJ2-7, with D possibly being TRBD2 (5 bases). Germline V gene lookup returns CDR1 SEHNR and CDR2 FQNEAQ (reference sequence). Trimming took 1 base from V and 6 from J, leaving 13 bases between them. CDR3 length equals 14 residues. The CDR3: CASSLDTAALEQYF. Here the CDR3 DNA reads TGTGCCAGCAGCTTAGATACAGCGGCGCTCGAGCAGTACTTC.

V and J are TRBV6-5 and TRBJ1-5; 9 nucleotides match TRBD1. V shed 7 bases, J shed 7 bases, and the junction held 8 bases outside the gene matches. CDR3 length: 14 residues. Germline loops: CDR1 MNHEY, CDR2 SVGAGI. CDR3 sequence reads: CASNAGTGIQPQHF. CDR3 coding DNA: TGTGCCAGCAACGCCGGGACAGGGATCCAGCCCCAGCATTTT.

Only a few counts were recorded for this clone. V gene TRBV19 combines with J gene TRBJ1-5; D is unresolved. The V gene's germline CDR1 is LNHDA and CDR2 SQIVND (reference sequence). Trimming left V 6 bases short and J 0 bases short, with 12 bases between. The CDR3 has 15 residues. This chain's CDR3 is CASRVADYSNQPQHF. Here the CDR3 DNA reads TGTGCCAGTAGGGTTGCGGATTATAGCAATCAGCCCCAGCATTTT. Full variable domain (remainder filled in from reference TRBV19 and TRBJ1-5): DGGITQSPKYLFRKEGQNVTLSCEQNLNHDAMYWYRQDPGQGLRLIYYSQIVNDFQKGDIAEGYSVSREKKESFPLTVTSAQKNPTAFYLCASRVADYSNQPQHFGDGTRLSIL.

V is TRBV7-9 and J is TRBJ1-1; D is unclear. CDR1 is SEHNR and CDR2 is FQNEAQ in the germline V gene (reference sequence). The CDR3 is made up of 13 amino acids. The V and J ends lost 3 bases and 4 bases respectively, with 9 bases between them. The CDR3, as DNA: TGTGCCAGCAGCTTGTCCATGTCCACTGAAGCTTTCTTT. It translates to CASSLSMSTEAFF.